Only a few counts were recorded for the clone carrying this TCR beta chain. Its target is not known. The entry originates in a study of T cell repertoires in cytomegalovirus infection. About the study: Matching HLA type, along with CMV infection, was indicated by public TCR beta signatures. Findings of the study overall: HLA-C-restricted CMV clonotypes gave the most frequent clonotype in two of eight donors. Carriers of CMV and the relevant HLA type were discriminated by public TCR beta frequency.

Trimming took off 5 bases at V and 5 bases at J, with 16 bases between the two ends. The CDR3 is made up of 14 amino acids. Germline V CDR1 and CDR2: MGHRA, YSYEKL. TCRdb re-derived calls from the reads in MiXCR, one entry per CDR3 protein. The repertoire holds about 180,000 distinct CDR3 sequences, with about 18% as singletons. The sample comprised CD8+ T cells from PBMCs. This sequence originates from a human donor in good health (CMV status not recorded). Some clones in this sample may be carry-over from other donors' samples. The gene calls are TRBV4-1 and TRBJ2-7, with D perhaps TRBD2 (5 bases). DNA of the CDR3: TGCGCCAGCAGCACAGATCCGGGAAGGAACGAGCAGTACTTC. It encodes CASSTDPGRNEQYF.